Listed below are T cell receptor beta chains from one sample, sequenced in a study of blood T cell repertoires in COVID-19. Assay used: immunoSEQ multiplex PCR; TCRdb lists only in-frame clones, some missing. This repertoire shows about 190,000 clones, about four fifths found once; its top ten account for less than 7%. Sequenced material: peripheral blood. These receptors were taken from a man in his sixties with acute or convalescent COVID-19. Each CDR3 is given with its conserved first and last residue. A D gene is named only where the DNA matches it firmly. Expanded clones are given a class, and other clones once, few, many or no size at all.

D gene: NA; J gene: TRBJ2-1; V gene: TRBV7-3; clone size: NA; CDR3 protein: CASSLYVRESYNEQFF; CDR3 DNA: TGTGCCAGCAGCTTATATGTAAGGGAGTCCTACAATGAGCAGTTCTTC
D gene: NA; J gene: TRBJ1-2; V gene: TRBV5-1; clone size: NA; CDR3 protein: CASSLQGDTTRGYTF; CDR3 DNA: TGCGCCAGCAGCTTGCAAGGGGACACAACCCGGGGCTACACCTTC
D gene: TRBD1; J gene: TRBJ2-7; V gene: TRBV3-1/TRBV3-2; clone size: NA; CDR3 protein: CASSRQGAGEQYF; CDR3 DNA: TGTGCCAGCAGCCGACAGGGGGCGGGAGAGCAGTACTTC
D gene: NA; J gene: TRBJ1-2; V gene: TRBV3-1/TRBV3-2; clone size: few; CDR3 protein: CASSQATYGYTF; CDR3 DNA: TGTGCCAGCAGCCAAGCGACATATGGCTACACCTTC
D gene: NA; J gene: TRBJ2-7; V gene: TRBV11-2; clone size: NA; CDR3 protein: CASSIRQSYEQYF; CDR3 DNA: TGTGCCAGCAGCATCCGACAGTCCTACGAGCAGTACTTC
D gene: NA; J gene: TRBJ2-1; V gene: TRBV6-4; clone size: few; CDR3 protein: CASSDSAAASYNEQFF; CDR3 DNA: TGTGCCAGCAGTGACTCGGCCGCGGCCTCCTACAATGAGCAGTTCTTC
D gene: TRBD1; J gene: TRBJ1-6; V gene: TRBV19; clone size: few; CDR3 protein: CASSGTARNSPLHF; CDR3 DNA: TGTGCCAGTAGTGGGACAGCTCGTAATTCACCCCTCCACTTT
D gene: TRBD2; J gene: TRBJ2-7; V gene: TRBV10-3; clone size: NA; CDR3 protein: CAIRRLASSYEQYF; CDR3 DNA: TGTGCCATCAGGAGACTAGCGAGCTCCTACGAGCAGTACTTC
D gene: NA; J gene: TRBJ2-7; V gene: TRBV7-2; clone size: NA; CDR3 protein: CASSLVIGTYEQYF; CDR3 DNA: TGTGCCAGCAGCTTAGTCATCGGGACTTACGAGCAGTACTTC
D gene: TRBD1; J gene: TRBJ2-1; V gene: TRBV15; clone size: NA; CDR3 protein: CATSRPGQGLNEQFF; CDR3 DNA: TGTGCCACCAGCAGACCGGGACAGGGCTTAAATGAGCAGTTCTTC
D gene: NA; J gene: TRBJ2-7; V gene: TRBV27; clone size: NA; CDR3 protein: CASSFPGYEQYF; CDR3 DNA: TGTGCCAGCAGTTTTCCAGGGTACGAGCAGTACTTC
D gene: NA; J gene: TRBJ2-2; V gene: TRBV6-2/TRBV6-3; clone size: NA; CDR3 protein: CASSYDGPELFF; CDR3 DNA: TGTGCCAGCAGTTACGATGGGCCAGAGCTGTTTTTT
D gene: TRBD1; J gene: TRBJ2-7; V gene: TRBV7-6; clone size: many; CDR3 protein: CASSLGLQGQGALREQYF; CDR3 DNA: TGTGCCAGCAGCTTAGGCCTCCAAGGACAGGGGGCCCTACGGGAGCAGTACTTC
D gene: NA; J gene: TRBJ1-2; V gene: TRBV10-3; clone size: once; CDR3 protein: CAISEIKGSNYGYTF; CDR3 DNA: TGTGCCATCAGTGAAATCAAGGGGTCTAACTATGGCTACACCTTC
D gene: NA; J gene: TRBJ2-1; V gene: TRBV6-5; clone size: NA; CDR3 protein: CASSISESSYNEQFF; CDR3 DNA: TGTGCCAGCAGTATTAGCGAAAGCTCCTACAATGAGCAGTTCTTC
D gene: NA; J gene: TRBJ1-5; V gene: TRBV19; clone size: NA; CDR3 protein: CASSMTSGQPQHF; CDR3 DNA: TGTGCCAGTAGTATGACTTCGGGTCAGCCCCAGCATTTT
D gene: NA; J gene: TRBJ1-2; V gene: TRBV6-6; clone size: NA; CDR3 protein: CASSYSGDGYTF; CDR3 DNA: TGTGCCAGCAGTTACTCGGGCGATGGCTACACCTTC
D gene: TRBD1; J gene: TRBJ1-1; V gene: TRBV10-3; clone size: NA; CDR3 protein: CAISVGTGDTEAFF; CDR3 DNA: TGTGCCATCAGTGTCGGGACAGGGGACACTGAAGCTTTCTTT
D gene: TRBD2; J gene: TRBJ2-1; V gene: TRBV7-9; clone size: NA; CDR3 protein: CASSPQLAGGRNNEQFF; CDR3 DNA: TGTGCCAGCAGCCCTCAACTAGCGGGGGGCAGAAACAATGAGCAGTTCTTC
D gene: NA; J gene: TRBJ2-1; V gene: TRBV10-3; clone size: NA; CDR3 protein: CAISDGLANYNEQFF; CDR3 DNA: TGTGCCATCAGTGATGGGCTAGCGAATTACAATGAGCAGTTCTTC
D gene: NA; J gene: TRBJ2-1; V gene: TRBV6-5; clone size: NA; CDR3 protein: CASSYARSSYNEQFF; CDR3 DNA: TGTGCCAGCAGTTACGCGAGGAGCTCCTACAATGAGCAGTTCTTC
D gene: NA; J gene: TRBJ2-7; V gene: TRBV3-1/TRBV3-2; clone size: NA; CDR3 protein: CASSPLSDRFEQYF; CDR3 DNA: TGTGCCAGCAGCCCGCTGTCCGACAGGTTCGAGCAGTACTTC
D gene: TRBD1; J gene: TRBJ2-3; V gene: TRBV3-1/TRBV3-2; clone size: NA; CDR3 protein: CASSSRTGPSTDTQYF; CDR3 DNA: TGTGCCAGCAGCTCTAGGACAGGCCCTAGCACAGATACGCAGTATTTT
D gene: TRBD1; J gene: TRBJ1-2; V gene: TRBV12-3/TRBV12-4; clone size: few; CDR3 protein: CASSYDRVGGYTF; CDR3 DNA: TGTGCCAGCAGCTACGACAGGGTAGGAGGCTACACCTTC
D gene: NA; J gene: TRBJ2-1; V gene: TRBV5-1; clone size: NA; CDR3 protein: CASSGGTEWRLGEQFF; CDR3 DNA: TGCGCCAGCAGCGGGGGGACAGAATGGAGACTAGGTGAGCAGTTCTTC
D gene: NA; J gene: TRBJ1-1; V gene: TRBV5-1; clone size: NA; CDR3 protein: CASSLVVENTEAFF; CDR3 DNA: TGCGCCAGCAGCTTGGTTGTAGAGAACACTGAAGCTTTCTTT
D gene: TRBD1; J gene: TRBJ1-2; V gene: TRBV9; clone size: NA; CDR3 protein: CASSGQGDGYTF; CDR3 DNA: TGTGCCAGCAGCGGACAGGGGGATGGCTACACCTTC
D gene: TRBD2; J gene: TRBJ2-1; V gene: TRBV27; clone size: few; CDR3 protein: CASSLETSDYNEQFF; CDR3 DNA: TGTGCCAGCAGTCTGGAGACTAGCGACTACAATGAGCAGTTCTTC
D gene: TRBD2; J gene: TRBJ2-5; V gene: TRBV14; clone size: NA; CDR3 protein: CASSRLAGGPPRQETQYF; CDR3 DNA: TGTGCCAGCAGTCGACTAGCGGGAGGGCCGCCCCGACAAGAGACCCAGTACTTC
D gene: NA; J gene: TRBJ2-2; V gene: TRBV18; clone size: few; CDR3 protein: CASSPPGWMAGELFF; CDR3 DNA: TGTGCCAGCTCACCACCGGGCTGGATGGCCGGGGAGCTGTTTTTT
D gene: TRBD2; J gene: TRBJ2-3; V gene: TRBV3-1/TRBV3-2; clone size: few; CDR3 protein: CASSQSGTSAPSTQYF; CDR3 DNA: TGTGCCAGCAGCCAAAGTGGGACTAGCGCCCCGAGTACGCAGTATTTT
D gene: NA; J gene: TRBJ2-7; V gene: TRBV4-1; clone size: NA; CDR3 protein: CASSQDKGAKQYF; CDR3 DNA: TGCGCCAGCAGCCAAGATAAAGGGGCTAAGCAGTACTTC
D gene: TRBD1; J gene: TRBJ1-6; V gene: TRBV7-3; clone size: NA; CDR3 protein: CASSPQGQGTSPLHF; CDR3 DNA: TGTGCCAGCAGCCCTCAGGGACAGGGGACTTCACCCCTCCACTTT
D gene: TRBD2; J gene: TRBJ2-1; V gene: TRBV6-5; clone size: NA; CDR3 protein: CASSPGGGAYEQFF; CDR3 DNA: TGTGCCAGCAGCCCGGGCGGGGGGGCTTATGAGCAGTTCTTC
D gene: TRBD1; J gene: TRBJ2-7; V gene: TRBV10-2; clone size: NA; CDR3 protein: CASRTGTEQYF; CDR3 DNA: TGCGCCAGCAGGACAGGGACCGAGCAGTACTTC
D gene: NA; J gene: TRBJ1-5; V gene: TRBV24-1; clone size: NA; CDR3 protein: CATSGGGSDSNQPQHF; CDR3 DNA: TGTGCCACCTCGGGGGGCGGATCGGATAGCAATCAGCCCCAGCATTTT
D gene: NA; J gene: TRBJ2-7; V gene: TRBV29-1; clone size: few; CDR3 protein: CSVEGGTTSSYEQYF; CDR3 DNA: TGCAGCGTTGAAGGAGGGACAACGAGCTCCTACGAGCAGTACTTC
D gene: TRBD2; J gene: TRBJ2-2; V gene: TRBV19; clone size: NA; CDR3 protein: CASSPRAGGFANTGELFF; CDR3 DNA: TGTGCCAGTAGTCCCCGAGCGGGGGGGTTCGCGAACACCGGGGAGCTGTTTTTT
D gene: NA; J gene: TRBJ1-2; V gene: TRBV6-2/TRBV6-3; clone size: once; CDR3 protein: CASSKVNPRTEEPNYGYTF; CDR3 DNA: TGTGCCAGCAGTAAGGTGAATCCGAGGACGGAGGAACCAAACTATGGCTACACCTTC
D gene: TRBD1; J gene: TRBJ1-6; V gene: TRBV11-2; clone size: once; CDR3 protein: CASSLQDRGWSPLHF; CDR3 DNA: TGTGCCAGCAGCTTACAAGACAGGGGCTGGTCACCCCTCCACTTT
D gene: TRBD1; J gene: TRBJ1-3; V gene: TRBV5-1; clone size: once; CDR3 protein: CASSLAIGQGAGNTIYF; CDR3 DNA: TGCGCCAGCAGCTTGGCGATAGGACAGGGGGCTGGAAACACCATATATTTT
D gene: NA; J gene: TRBJ1-4; V gene: TRBV27; clone size: NA; CDR3 protein: CASSPRNSREKLFF; CDR3 DNA: TGTGCCAGCAGTCCCCGTAATTCGCGGGAAAAACTGTTTTTT
D gene: TRBD1; J gene: TRBJ1-2; V gene: TRBV18; clone size: NA; CDR3 protein: CASSPQGADGYTF; CDR3 DNA: TGTGCCAGCTCACCACAGGGGGCGGATGGCTACACCTTC
D gene: TRBD2; J gene: TRBJ2-7; V gene: TRBV2; clone size: NA; CDR3 protein: CASRAGSGSYEQYF; CDR3 DNA: TGTGCCAGCAGGGCGGGAAGCGGGAGCTACGAGCAGTACTTC
D gene: TRBD1; J gene: TRBJ2-4; V gene: TRBV7-9; clone size: few; CDR3 protein: CASSLIGQGVFKNIQYF; CDR3 DNA: TGTGCCAGCAGCTTAATCGGACAGGGGGTTTTCAAAAACATTCAGTACTTC
D gene: TRBD1; J gene: TRBJ1-2; V gene: TRBV6-5; clone size: NA; CDR3 protein: CASSRTGDSYGYTF; CDR3 DNA: TGTGCCAGCAGTCGGACAGGGGATAGCTATGGCTACACCTTC
D gene: TRBD2; J gene: TRBJ2-7; V gene: TRBV6-6; clone size: NA; CDR3 protein: CASSPVAGAFHEQYF; CDR3 DNA: TGTGCCAGCAGTCCCGTAGCGGGAGCTTTCCACGAGCAGTACTTC
D gene: TRBD1; J gene: TRBJ1-5; V gene: TRBV9; clone size: NA; CDR3 protein: CASTRDSRNSNQPQHF; CDR3 DNA: TGTGCCAGTACCCGGGACAGTCGCAATAGCAATCAGCCCCAGCATTTT
D gene: NA; J gene: TRBJ2-7; V gene: TRBV24-1; clone size: few; CDR3 protein: CATSPSGGGYEQYF; CDR3 DNA: TGTGCCACCAGTCCCTCCGGGGGTGGCTACGAGCAGTACTTC
D gene: NA; J gene: TRBJ2-2; V gene: TRBV12-5; clone size: few; CDR3 protein: CASGLGQAGTGELFF; CDR3 DNA: TGTGCTAGTGGTTTGGGGCAGGCGGGCACCGGGGAGCTGTTTTTT
D gene: TRBD1; J gene: TRBJ1-2; V gene: TRBV24-1; clone size: NA; CDR3 protein: CATSESGQGRGYTF; CDR3 DNA: TGTGCCACCAGTGAATCCGGACAGGGTCGGGGCTACACCTTC
D gene: NA; J gene: TRBJ2-3; V gene: TRBV10-2; clone size: NA; CDR3 protein: CASSESSTVGSDTQYF; CDR3 DNA: TGCGCCAGCAGTGAGTCATCCACGGTCGGGTCAGATACGCAGTATTTT
D gene: NA; J gene: TRBJ1-1; V gene: TRBV27; clone size: NA; CDR3 protein: CASRSVNTEAFF; CDR3 DNA: TGTGCCAGCAGATCCGTGAACACTGAAGCTTTCTTT
D gene: NA; J gene: TRBJ1-6; V gene: TRBV27; clone size: NA; CDR3 protein: CASSYGLQDSPLHF; CDR3 DNA: TGTGCCAGCAGTTACGGCCTACAGGATTCACCCCTCCACTTT
D gene: TRBD2; J gene: TRBJ2-1; V gene: TRBV5-1; clone size: few; CDR3 protein: CASSLDAGDNEQFF; CDR3 DNA: TGCGCCAGCAGCTTGGATGCGGGGGACAATGAGCAGTTCTTC
D gene: TRBD1; J gene: TRBJ2-3; V gene: TRBV18; clone size: NA; CDR3 protein: CASSEGATDTQYF; CDR3 DNA: TGTGCCAGCTCAGAGGGGGCAACAGATACGCAGTATTTT